This T cell receptor beta chain stems from a study of T cells in Graves' hyperthyroidism and ophthalmopathy. Trimming took off 0 bases at V and 0 bases at J, with 10 bases between the two ends. CDR3 length: 15 amino acids. Germline V lookup: CDR1 GTSNPN, CDR2 SVGIG (reference sequence). Amplification targeted TCR beta CDR3 regions from RNA transcripts. The TCR CDR3 first-round RT-PCR relied on the HTBI primer set. Using its own MiXCR run on the multiplex PCR reads, TCRdb lists one record per CDR3 protein. This table holds 500,000 to 650,000 distinct CDR3 sequences, 15% to 20% found once. The genes are TRBV30 and TRBJ2-3; tentatively, D is TRBD2 (5 bases). This TCR came from a man aged 35 to 55 with Graves' ophthalmopathy. The sequenced sample consisted of blood. This CDR3 is CAWSVGQRSTDTQYF. DNA of the CDR3: TGTGCCTGGAGTGTAGGTCAGCGGAGCACAGATACGCAGTATTTT.